This T cell receptor (beta chain) derives from a study of shared clonotypes between healthy human individuals (TCRdb year 2020). Background for the entire study: The cohort comprised two women and a few men aged 18 to 49 years. For each donor, CD4 naive and CD4 memory were each given three plates, CD8 naive was given two plates, and CD8 memory was given one plate. The study deeply sequenced blood TCR repertoires of about 5 healthy adults to estimate repertoire size and the extent of clonotype sharing between individuals. To increase sequencing depth and limit assay-specific biases, TCR repertoire library preparation and sequencing were carried out by different laboratories using diverse techniques. Leukapheresis yielded between about 0.94 and 8.9 billion PBMCs per donor.

With respect to this clone: What antigen it recognizes has not been identified. There are no base qualities to consult, and no much larger clone falls within one base.

Donors were healthy HIV-negative adults with no recently reported acute infections or vaccinations. Every donor was a Caucasian adult living in Nashville, Tennessee, USA. Magnetic negative selection was used to enrich CD4+ T cells, after which naive cells were positively selected on CD45RA and the negative fraction became the memory subset. Blood was collected by leukapheresis, and PBMCs were isolated by Ficoll-Histopaque density gradient centrifugation and then cryopreserved in liquid nitrogen vapor phase. Analytical flow cytometry was used to check the purity and quantity of every magnetically sorted T cell population. Genomic DNA was isolated from each sorted fraction and quantified by UV absorbance on a Nanodrop 2000c. The study at large found these results: The small number of donors limited the genetic and exposure-history diversity represented. Rarefaction of sorted-subset datasets indicated incomplete sequencing despite the large sequencing depth. Estimated clonotype richness was generally larger for naive than for memory subsets. Compared with non-shared clonotypes, clonotypes shared by all four sorted-subset donors had higher generation probabilities. Sharing across a few donors was observed for approximately 4.6% of naive CD4, under 4% of naive CD8, over 2% of memory CD4, and about 0.38% of memory CD8 clonotypes. Sampling was restricted to blood, and TCR repertoires in tissue are likely to differ from TCR repertoires in blood. Pairwise subsampling indicated that sequencing depth was expected to affect the degree of clonotype sharing among donors.

Using the deep immunoSEQ assay, multiplex PCR amplified TCR CDR3 regions from genomic DNA. Extracted genomic DNA from each cell subset was spread evenly across all wells of several immunoSEQ 96-well plates, with each plate serving as a replicate. For sorted subsets, 150 to 250 ng of genomic DNA, equivalent to 25,000 to 35,000 T cell genomes, went into each replicate PCR. The purified libraries were quantified using a Qubit 3.0 fluorometer, sized with a Bioanalyzer 2100, and then quantified again using the KAPA Library Quantification kit. A separate single-read 150-cycle Illumina NextSeq 550 flow cell was used to sequence each immunoSEQ 96-well plate. The original pipeline was this. The immunoSEQ output contained only junctional sequences without quality scores, so filtering could not match that applied to full-length reads. Sequences were annotated with PyIR, a Python wrapper for IgBLAST v1.9, and V/J genes and CDR3 were assigned using IMGT germline references. Any read was removed if the V/J assignment was weak (E-value above 1e-6), the CDR3 was missing, or the read contained stop codons, out-of-frame junctions, or ambiguous translated residues. A V3J clonotype was defined by an identical inferred V gene, J gene, and CDR3 amino acid sequence. The percentage overlap between two repertoires was calculated by dividing the number of shared unique clonotypes by the size of the smaller repertoire. Repertoire richness was assessed with RTK rarefaction, the Chao1 estimator, and Recon v2.1 estimates of unobserved clonotypes. Generation probabilities were computed with OLGA for all TCRbeta clonotypes obtained by the gDNA method from several donors. The source is immuneACCESS, and TCRdb retained only in-frame sequences with V and J called. Part of the clones is not carried over; for the studies checked, unresolved V genes explain less than half of this, and the remainder is unexplained. V, J and clone size derive from that table, while D and trimming were established from the DNA sequence. Across this sample there are about 2.4 million clones, with approximately 93% seen only once. The biggest ten clones account for 0.36% of the sample.

The germline V gene (reference sequence) supplies CDR1 MNHEY and CDR2 SMNVEV. Trimming at the junction amounts to 4 bases on V and 2 bases on J, and the germline ends lie 12 bases apart. The CDR3 contains 14 residues, cysteine and phenylalanine counted. Only the CDR3 DNA is retained, 42 bases long and in frame from the first base. This clonotype originated in a man younger than 30 in good health. Some clones in this sample may be carry-over from other donors' samples. Sequenced input: naive CD4+ T cells from PBMCs. The label giving this sample's cell subset or site can be read as: CD45RA+ positively selected. The chain is made from TRBV27 and TRBJ2-7; the D gene is unclear. The DNA reads as follows: TGTGCCAGCAGTTGGAATCCCGGCGCCTACGAGCAGTACTTC. Its translation is CASSWNPGAYEQYF.